The present entry profiles one T cell receptor (beta chain) with its context. Its antigen is still unknown. This entry belongs to a study of monozygotic twins with inflammatory bowel disease. Each donor gave over 2 ml of peripheral blood. Total RNA from whole blood was isolated with no T cell sorting. Study findings and constraints: Patients with IBD had less TCRbeta diversity (inverse Simpson) than their healthy co-twins. The analysis failed to separate different T cell subtypes.

TCRdb reanalyzed the 5' RACE reads and collapses them to one entry per CDR3 protein, without DNA. The listing records more than 120,000 distinct CDR3 sequences. This CDR3 contains 14 residues. V gene TRBV21-1 combines with J gene TRBJ2-1; absent DNA, TCRdb's TRBD1 call cannot be checked. TRBV21-1 has pseudogene status. This sequence was found in a human donor with ulcerative colitis or Crohn's disease, or a healthy co-twin of an affected twin (not recorded which). Specimen: blood. The CDR3 here is CASTPGQGFHEQFF.